This T cell receptor beta chain emerged from a study of shared clonotypes between healthy human individuals. For the study at large: Those who served as donors were two women and three men between the ages of 18 and 49. Whole-study results and caveats: Deeper or shallower sequencing was expected to change how clonotypes are shared among donors. Memory subsets generally showed lower estimated richness than naive subsets.

Researchers partitioned CD4+ cells into CD45RA+ naive and CD45RA-negative memory subsets. To note about this clone: What it binds is not known.

Per the germline V gene, CDR1 is LGHNA and CDR2 is YNFKEQ. The CDR3 extends over 13 amino acids. V lost 2 bases to trimming and J lost 5 bases, with 9 bases between them. The table came from immunoSEQ multiplex PCR; TCRdb's copy has only in-frame clones and leaves some out. The table shows approximately 2.1 million clones, with more than 85% occurring only once. Sequenced sample: naive CD4+ T cells from PBMCs. Subset given: CD45RA+ positively selected. The chain employs TRBV4-2 and TRBJ1-1, with D unresolved. The clonotype comes from a man between 18 and 35 years old in good health. Some clones in this sample may be carry-over from other donors' samples. Written as DNA, the CDR3 is TGTGCCAGCAGCCAACGGGGAAGGACTGAAGCTTTCTTT. It encodes CASSQRGRTEAFF.